The entry that follows covers one TCR beta chain sequence. The germline V gene encodes CDR1 LNHDA and CDR2 SQIVND (reference sequence). Trimming took off 1 base at V and 6 bases at J, with 4 bases between the two ends. There are 12 residues in the CDR3. The data were taken from a study of control samples from healthy donors and cancer patients. Generated by immunoSEQ multiplex PCR, the TCRdb table keeps only in-frame clones and is missing some. The sample holds approximately 150,000 clones; 80% to 95% are singletons and the top ten take 0.65% to 0.75%. This TCR came from a woman in her twenties or thirties in good health. The chain combines TRBV19 with TRBJ2-1; D remains unclear. Sequencing used blood. The CDR3 DNA reads TGTGCCAGTAGTATAGTCAGCAATGAGCAGTTCTTC. The encoded protein is CASSIVSNEQFF.